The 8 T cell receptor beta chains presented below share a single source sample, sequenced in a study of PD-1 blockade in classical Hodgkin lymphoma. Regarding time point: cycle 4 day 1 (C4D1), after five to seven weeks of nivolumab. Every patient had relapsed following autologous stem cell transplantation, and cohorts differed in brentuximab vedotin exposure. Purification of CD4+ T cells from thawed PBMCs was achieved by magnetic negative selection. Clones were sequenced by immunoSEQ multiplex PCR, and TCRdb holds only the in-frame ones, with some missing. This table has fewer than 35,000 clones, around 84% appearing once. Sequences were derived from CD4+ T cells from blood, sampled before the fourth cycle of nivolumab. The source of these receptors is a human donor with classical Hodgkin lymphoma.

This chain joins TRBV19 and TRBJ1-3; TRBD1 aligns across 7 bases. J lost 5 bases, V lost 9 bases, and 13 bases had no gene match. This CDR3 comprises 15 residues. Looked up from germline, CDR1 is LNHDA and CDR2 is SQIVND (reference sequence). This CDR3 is CASKIGTERRNTIYF. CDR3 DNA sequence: TGTGCCAGCAAGATAGGGACAGAGAGAAGAAACACCATATATTTT.

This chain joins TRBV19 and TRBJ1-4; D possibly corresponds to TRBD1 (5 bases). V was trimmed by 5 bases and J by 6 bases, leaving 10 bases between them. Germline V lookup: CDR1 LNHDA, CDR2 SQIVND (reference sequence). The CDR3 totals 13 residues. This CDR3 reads CASSGGKYEKLFF. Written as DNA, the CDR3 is TGTGCCAGTAGTGGGGGAAAATATGAAAAACTGTTTTTT.

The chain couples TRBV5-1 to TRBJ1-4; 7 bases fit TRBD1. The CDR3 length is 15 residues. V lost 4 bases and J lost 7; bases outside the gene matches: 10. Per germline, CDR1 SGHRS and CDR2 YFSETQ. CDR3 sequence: CASSDAGGMSEKLFF. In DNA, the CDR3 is TGCGCCAGCAGCGACGCAGGGGGAATGAGTGAAAAACTGTTTTTT.

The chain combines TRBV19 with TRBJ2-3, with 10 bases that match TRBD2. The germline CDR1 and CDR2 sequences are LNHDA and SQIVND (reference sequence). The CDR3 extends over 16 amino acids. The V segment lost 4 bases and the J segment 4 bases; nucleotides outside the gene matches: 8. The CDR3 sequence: CASSTGTSEGSDTQYF. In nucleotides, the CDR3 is TGTGCCAGTAGTACCGGGACTAGCGAGGGGTCAGATACGCAGTATTTT.

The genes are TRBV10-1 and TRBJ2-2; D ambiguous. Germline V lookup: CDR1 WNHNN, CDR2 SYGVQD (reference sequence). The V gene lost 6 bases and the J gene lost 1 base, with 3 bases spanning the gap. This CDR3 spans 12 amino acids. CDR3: CASRKNTGELFF. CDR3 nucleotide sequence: TGCGCCAGCAGGAAGAACACCGGGGAGCTGTTTTTT.

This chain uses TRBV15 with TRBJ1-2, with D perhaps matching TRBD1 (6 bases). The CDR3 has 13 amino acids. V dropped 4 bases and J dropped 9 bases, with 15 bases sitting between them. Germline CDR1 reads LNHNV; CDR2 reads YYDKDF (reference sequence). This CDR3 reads CATSILQGRSYTF. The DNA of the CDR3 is TGTGCCACCAGCATACTACAGGGACGTAGCTACACCTTC.

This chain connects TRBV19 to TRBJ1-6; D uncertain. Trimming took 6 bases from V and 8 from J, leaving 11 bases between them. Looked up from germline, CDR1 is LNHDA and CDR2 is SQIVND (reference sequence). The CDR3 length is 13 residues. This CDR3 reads CASRVGSYSPLHF. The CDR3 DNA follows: TGTGCCAGTAGGGTGGGGTCCTATTCACCCCTCCACTTT.

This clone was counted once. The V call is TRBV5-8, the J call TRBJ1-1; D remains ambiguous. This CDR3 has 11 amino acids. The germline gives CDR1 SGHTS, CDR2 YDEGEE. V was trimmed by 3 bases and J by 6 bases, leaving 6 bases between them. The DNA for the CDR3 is TGTGCCAGCAGCTCATGGGCTGAAGCTTTCTTT. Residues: CASSSWAEAFF.